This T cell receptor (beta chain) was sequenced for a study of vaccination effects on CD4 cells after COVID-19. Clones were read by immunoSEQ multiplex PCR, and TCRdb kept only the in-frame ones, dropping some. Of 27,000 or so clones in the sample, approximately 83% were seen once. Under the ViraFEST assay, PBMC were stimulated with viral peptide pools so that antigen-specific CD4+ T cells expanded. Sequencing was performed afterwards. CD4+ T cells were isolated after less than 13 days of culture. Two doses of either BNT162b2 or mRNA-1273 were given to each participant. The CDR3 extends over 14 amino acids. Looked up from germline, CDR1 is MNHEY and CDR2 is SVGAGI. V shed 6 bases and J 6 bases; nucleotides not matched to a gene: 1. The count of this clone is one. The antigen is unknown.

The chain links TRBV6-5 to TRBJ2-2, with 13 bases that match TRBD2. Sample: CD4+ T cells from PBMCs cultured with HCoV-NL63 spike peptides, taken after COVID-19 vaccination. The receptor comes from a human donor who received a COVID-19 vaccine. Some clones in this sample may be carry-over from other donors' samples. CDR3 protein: CASRTSGGAGELFF. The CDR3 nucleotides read TGTGCCAGCAGAACTAGCGGGGGGGCCGGGGAGCTGTTTTTT.